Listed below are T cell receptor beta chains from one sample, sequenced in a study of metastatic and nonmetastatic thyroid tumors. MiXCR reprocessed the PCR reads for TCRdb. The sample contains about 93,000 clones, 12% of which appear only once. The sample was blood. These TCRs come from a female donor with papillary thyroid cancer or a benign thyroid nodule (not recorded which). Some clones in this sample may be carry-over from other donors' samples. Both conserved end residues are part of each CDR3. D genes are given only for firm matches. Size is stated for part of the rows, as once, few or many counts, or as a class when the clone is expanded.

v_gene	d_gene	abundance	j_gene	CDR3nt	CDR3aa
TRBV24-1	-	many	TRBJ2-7	TGTGCCACCCCCAGGGGATCCTACGAGCAGTACTTC	CATPRGSYEQYF
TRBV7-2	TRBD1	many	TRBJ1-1	TGTGCCAGCAGCTGGGACAGGGGAGTCACTGAAGCTTTCTTT	CASSWDRGVTEAFF
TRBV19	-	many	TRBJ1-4	TGTGCCAGTCGGGAGGTACCAACTAATGAAAAACTGTTTTTT	CASREVPTNEKLFF
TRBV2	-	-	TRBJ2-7	TGTGCCAGCAGCCCCCGGCATTACGAGCAGTACTTC	CASSPRHYEQYF
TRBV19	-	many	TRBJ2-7	TGTGCCAGTAGTATCGGGACGGGATATGGGGAGCAGTACTTC	CASSIGTGYGEQYF
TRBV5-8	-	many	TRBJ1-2	TGTGCCAGCAGCTTGGGAGTGTTGGGCTACACCTTC	CASSLGVLGYTF
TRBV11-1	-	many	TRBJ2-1	TGTGCCAGCAGCTTTGACAGGACCCCGGGGGCTGAGCAGTTCTTC	CASSFDRTPGAEQFF
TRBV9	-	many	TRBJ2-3	TGTGCCAGCAGCCCAACCCGGCTTCGTGATACGCAGTATTTT	CASSPTRLRDTQYF
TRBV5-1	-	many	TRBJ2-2	TGCGCCAGCAGACCCTCGGGGTCGAACACCGGGGAGCTGTTTTTT	CASRPSGSNTGELFF
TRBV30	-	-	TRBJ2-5	TGTGCCTGGAGTGTTACTAGCATGCATACCCAGTACTTC	CAWSVTSMHTQYF
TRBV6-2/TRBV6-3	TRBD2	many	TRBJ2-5	TGTGCCAGCACCCGCGGGACTAGCCAAGAGACCCAGTACTTC	CASTRGTSQETQYF
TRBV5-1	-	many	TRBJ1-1	TGCGCCAGCAGCTTGGGGTGGACTGAAGCTTTCTTT	CASSLGWTEAFF
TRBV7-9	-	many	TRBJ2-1	TGTGCCAGCAGCCCCCCTGAAGGAACTTACTCCTACAATGAGCAGTTCTTC	CASSPPEGTYSYNEQFF
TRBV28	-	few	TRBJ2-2	TGTGCCAGCAGTTTCGTTGCAGTTTTGCGACGTAACACCGGGGAGCTGTTTTTT	CASSFVAVLRRNTGELFF
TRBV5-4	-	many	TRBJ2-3	TGTGCCAGCAGCTTGTACGGAGCGGCTAGCACAGATACGCAGTATTTT	CASSLYGAASTDTQYF
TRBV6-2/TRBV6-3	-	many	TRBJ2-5	TGTGCCAGCACCTCCGTGGGGGAATGGAAGACCCAGTACTTC	CASTSVGEWKTQYF
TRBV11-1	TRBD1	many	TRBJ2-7	TGTGCCAGCAGCCAGAGGTCCGGGACAGGGGATCCCTACGAGCAGTACTTC	CASSQRSGTGDPYEQYF
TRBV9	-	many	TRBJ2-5	TGTGCCAGCAGCGTAGCCGGGGATCAAGAGACCCAGTACTTC	CASSVAGDQETQYF
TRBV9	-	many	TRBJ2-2	TGTGCCAGCAGCGTAGTTAGTAGGACACCCTCGAGCACCGGGGAGCTGTTTTTT	CASSVVSRTPSSTGELFF
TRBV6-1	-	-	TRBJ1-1	TGTGCCAGCAGGGGTAGGGGGTTTACTGAAGCTTTCTTT	CASRGRGFTEAFF
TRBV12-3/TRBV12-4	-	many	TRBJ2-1	TGTGCCAGCACCCTAGGGGGTGAGCAGTTCTTC	CASTLGGEQFF
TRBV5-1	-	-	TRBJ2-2	TGCGCCAGCAGCTTGGAATTGGTCGCGAACACCGGGGAGCTGTTTTTT	CASSLELVANTGELFF
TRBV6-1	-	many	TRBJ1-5	TGTGCCAGCAGTGGAGGACAGCCCTCCAATCAGCCCCAGCATTTT	CASSGGQPSNQPQHF
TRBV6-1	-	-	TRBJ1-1	TGTGCCAGCACCCCAGGGAAAGTGAACAATGAAGCTTTCTTT	CASTPGKVNNEAFF
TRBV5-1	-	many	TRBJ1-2	TGCGCCAGCAGCTTGGGCAGGGGAGACTATGGCTACACCTTC	CASSLGRGDYGYTF
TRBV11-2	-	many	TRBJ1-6	TGTGCCAGCAGTCTTCCCCCGGGGGGAAATTCACCCCTCCACTTT	CASSLPPGGNSPLHF
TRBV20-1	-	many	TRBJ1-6	TGCAGTGCCCCCATTGGGGCCCCTGGGGATTCACCCCTCCACTTT	CSAPIGAPGDSPLHF
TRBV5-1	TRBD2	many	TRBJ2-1	TGCGCCAGCAGCCACACTAGCGGGAAGGGCAATGAGCAGTTCTTC	CASSHTSGKGNEQFF
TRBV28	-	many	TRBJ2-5	TGTGCCAGCAGCCAAGGGACGTTCGGGGGAGAGACCCAGTACTTC	CASSQGTFGGETQYF
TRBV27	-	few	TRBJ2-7	TGTGCCAGACAGGGTTGCTACGAGCAGTACTTC	CARQGCYEQYF
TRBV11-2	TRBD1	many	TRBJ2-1	TGTGCCAGCAGCTTAGGGACAGGGCGCGCCTACAATGAGCAGTTCTTC	CASSLGTGRAYNEQFF
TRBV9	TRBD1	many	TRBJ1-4	TGTGCCAGCAGCCTTGCGGGACAGCTTAATGAAAAACTGTTTTTT	CASSLAGQLNEKLFF
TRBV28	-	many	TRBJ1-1	TGTGCCAGCAGCCATTGGGGGCTTACTGAAGCTTTCTTT	CASSHWGLTEAFF
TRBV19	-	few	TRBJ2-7	TGTGCCATTAGTGGGACTTCCGGGATAGCCTACGAGCAGTACTTC	CAISGTSGIAYEQYF
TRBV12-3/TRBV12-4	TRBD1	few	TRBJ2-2	TGTGCCAGCATCTTAAGACAGGGGGCAGGCACCGGGGAGCTGTTTTTT	CASILRQGAGTGELFF
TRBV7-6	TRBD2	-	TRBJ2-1	TGTGTTAGCAGCCCCGGGGCTAGCGGTACCTACAATGAGCAGTTCTTC	CVSSPGASGTYNEQFF
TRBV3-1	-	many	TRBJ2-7	TGTGCCAGCAGCCAGGCCTTGTCCTGGGGAACTAGGTCCTACGAGCAGTACTTC	CASSQALSWGTRSYEQYF
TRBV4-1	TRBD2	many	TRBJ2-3	TGCGCCAGCAGCCAAGAGACTAGCGGGAGCACAGATACGCAGTATTTT	CASSQETSGSTDTQYF
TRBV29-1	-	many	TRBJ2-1	TGCAGCGTTGACAGTTTATACAATGAGCAGTTCTTC	CSVDSLYNEQFF
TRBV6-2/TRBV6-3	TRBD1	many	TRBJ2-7	TGTGCCAGCACCTACCGGCAGGGGGTCTCCTACGAGCAGTACTTC	CASTYRQGVSYEQYF
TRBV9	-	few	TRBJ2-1	TGTGCCAGCAGCGAAGGACTAACGGGAGCGAATGAGCAGTTCTTC	CASSEGLTGANEQFF
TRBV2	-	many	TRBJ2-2	TGTGCCAGCAGTGAGGACTTTCGAGGGAACACCGGGGAGCTGTTTTTT	CASSEDFRGNTGELFF
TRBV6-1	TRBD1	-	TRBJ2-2	TGTGCCAGCAGCTTGACAGGGGGCGCTTTTATCCGGGAGCTGTTTTTT	CASSLTGGAFIRELFF
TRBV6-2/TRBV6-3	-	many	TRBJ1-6	TGTGCCAGCACCTCACCTCGGACGTGGGATGGTTCACCCCTCCACTTT	CASTSPRTWDGSPLHF
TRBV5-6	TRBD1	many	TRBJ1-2	TGTGCCAGCAGCCTCGGGACAGGGGAGTTTCACTATGGCTACACCTTC	CASSLGTGEFHYGYTF
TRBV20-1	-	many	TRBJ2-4	TGCAGTGCTAGAGATCGGCAGATAGCCAAAAACATTCAGTACTTC	CSARDRQIAKNIQYF
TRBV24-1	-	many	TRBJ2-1	TGTGCCACCAGTGATTTTCGGCAGGGGGGGTCGTTGGATGAGCAGTTCTTC	CATSDFRQGGSLDEQFF
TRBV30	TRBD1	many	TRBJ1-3	TGTGCCTGGAGTGTGGGGACAGGGAGAAACACCATATATTTT	CAWSVGTGRNTIYF
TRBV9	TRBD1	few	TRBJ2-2	TGTGCCAGCAGGGAGGAAGGGACAGGGTGGACCGGGGAGCTGTTTTTT	CASREEGTGWTGELFF
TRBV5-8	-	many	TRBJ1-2	TGTGCCAGCAAGATTCGGGGTTCCTATGGCTACACCTTC	CASKIRGSYGYTF
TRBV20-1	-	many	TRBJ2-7	TGCAGTGCTACTAACCTAATGGGATCAAACTACGAGCAGTACTTC	CSATNLMGSNYEQYF
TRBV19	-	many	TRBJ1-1	TGTGCCAGTAGTGTCAAAAGAGGGGCGTTGGAAGCTTTCTTT	CASSVKRGALEAFF
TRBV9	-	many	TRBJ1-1	TGTGCCAGCAGCGGCCAACAGGGCCCGGGTGAAGCTTTCTTT	CASSGQQGPGEAFF